A single sample is the source of the 28 T cell receptor beta chains below, sequenced in a study of shared clonotypes between healthy human individuals. TCRdb's table, derived via immunoSEQ multiplex PCR, lists solely in-frame clones and lacks some. The sample consists of about 600,000 clones, about 97% of them appearing once. The material sequenced was naive CD4+ T cells sorted from blood. Regarding subset: CD45RA+ positively selected. These receptors all come from a woman aged 25-40 years in good health.

The chain recombines TRBV19 with TRBJ1-4; D gene uncertain. Germline V gives CDR1 LNHDA, CDR2 SQIVND (reference sequence). The V end was cut by 8 bases, the J end by 0 bases, with 10 bases between. The length of the CDR3 is 14 residues. CDR3 nucleotide sequence: TGTGCCAGTCGGGGAGATGCAACTAATGAAAAACTGTTTTTT. Translation: CASRGDATNEKLFF.

The chain links TRBV27 to TRBJ2-1; 8 bases match TRBD2. Trimming cost V 7 bases and J 4 bases; bases outside gene matches: 6. The germline gives CDR1 MNHEY, CDR2 SMNVEV (reference sequence). The CDR3 runs to 14 residues. The CDR3 spells CASTTGTRYNEQFF. CDR3 DNA sequence: TGTGCCAGCACCACCGGGACTAGGTACAATGAGCAGTTCTTC.

The chain couples TRBV6-1 to TRBJ2-7; 7 nucleotides line up with TRBD2. CDR3 length equals 14 residues. Germline trimming cut 3 bases from V and 5 bases from J; bases unmatched to any gene: 7. Germline CDR1 and CDR2: MNHNS and SASEGT. The CDR3 loop is CASSEQGLQDEQYF. The CDR3, as DNA: TGTGCCAGCAGTGAGCAGGGACTACAAGACGAGCAGTACTTC.

This chain connects TRBV28 to TRBJ1-1; 9 nucleotides match TRBD1. CDR1 and CDR2 (germline): MDHEN, SYDVKM. The CDR3 runs 15 residues. After removal of 2 bases from V and 5 bases from J, the junction contained 6 bases not matched to a gene. The CDR3 DNA reads TGTGCCAGCAGTTTACCACAGGGGGCCTCTACTGAAGCTTTCTTT. Protein: CASSLPQGASTEAFF.

The chain uses TRBV5-6 and TRBJ1-2; the D is unclear. The V end was cut by 2 bases, the J end by 2 bases, with 7 bases between. Per germline, CDR1 SGHDT and CDR2 YYEEEE. The CDR3 has 13 amino acids. CDR3 residues: CASSFGGNYGYTF. In DNA form, the CDR3 reads TGTGCCAGCAGCTTTGGTGGGAACTATGGCTACACCTTC.

The chain uses TRBV5-4 and TRBJ2-7; D is perhaps TRBD2 (5 bases). Germline V gene data show CDR1 as SGHNT and CDR2 as YYREEE (reference sequence). V was clipped by 2 bases and J by 0 bases, with 15 bases between them. The CDR3 covers 16 residues. CDR3: CASSLPPGKASYEQYF. CDR3 in DNA: TGTGCCAGCAGCTTACCTCCCGGGAAAGCCTCCTACGAGCAGTACTTC.

The V gene is TRBV28, the J gene TRBJ2-4; no clear D. Trimming took off 7 bases at V and 0 bases at J, with 10 bases between the two ends. Per germline, CDR1 MDHEN and CDR2 SYDVKM. This CDR3 has 14 amino acids. The CDR3 reads CASKLRLAKNIQYF. DNA of the CDR3: TGTGCCAGCAAGTTACGGCTAGCCAAAAACATTCAGTACTTC.

The V and J genes are TRBV6-6 and TRBJ2-7; D not resolved. CDR3 length: 12 amino acids. The germline V gene encodes CDR1 MNHNY and CDR2 SVGAGI (reference sequence). V lost 3 bases and J 2 bases, leaving 5 bases between the germline ends. In DNA, the CDR3 is TGTGCCAGCAGTTATTTGACCTACGAGCAGTACTTC. The encoded protein is CASSYLTYEQYF.

The chain carries TRBV18 and TRBJ2-1, with TRBD1 matching over 10 bases. There are 17 residues in the CDR3. The V and J ends lost 1 base and 3 bases, in that order; junction bases with no gene match: 6. Germline CDR1 KGHSH, CDR2 LQKENI. The CDR3, as DNA: TGTGCCAGCTCACCACTATCCGGGACAGGGGTCTACAATGAGCAGTTCTTC. It encodes CASSPLSGTGVYNEQFF.

A word on this clone: Other DNA variants within this sample encode the same CDR3. The V gene is TRBV5-1, the J gene TRBJ2-2; no clear D gene. Trimming took 0 bases from V and 1 from J, leaving 4 bases between them. The germline V gene encodes CDR1 SGHRS and CDR2 YFSETQ. CDR3 length equals 14 residues. The CDR3 coding sequence is TGCGCCAGCAGCTTGGTTGTGAACACCGGGGAGCTGTTTTTT. As protein: CASSLVVNTGELFF.

The rearrangement joins TRBV2 to TRBJ1-4, with D unresolved. V was cut by 4 bases and J by 2 bases, with 11 bases left in between. CDR3 size: 15 residues. Germline lookup yields CDR1 SNHLY and CDR2 FYNNEI. The CDR3 nucleotides read TGTGCCAGCAGTGCCGATTTGGGGACTAATGAAAAACTGTTTTTT. Its protein product is CASSADLGTNEKLFF.

The rearrangement uses TRBV28 and TRBJ2-7, with 11 bases identical to TRBD2. The CDR3 is made up of 14 amino acids. Germline assignment: CDR1 MDHEN and CDR2 SYDVKM. Trimming removed 5 bases from V and 2 bases from J; junction bases left unmatched: 2. This CDR3 reads CASSGTSGAYEQYF. CDR3 coding DNA: TGTGCCAGCAGTGGGACTAGCGGAGCCTACGAGCAGTACTTC.

This chain uses TRBV6-6 with TRBJ2-1, with a possible D match to TRBD2 (5 bases). This CDR3 region has 15 residues. With 2 bases removed from V and 7 bases from J, the gap between germline ends came to 15 bases. Germline CDR1 and CDR2: MNHNY and SVGAGI (reference sequence). The CDR3 sequence is CASSYNRGPGNEQFF. The DNA of the CDR3 is TGTGCCAGCAGTTACAATCGAGGGCCGGGTAATGAGCAGTTCTTC.

The rearrangement joins TRBV4-1 to TRBJ1-2; 9 bases map to TRBD1. The V gene end was trimmed by 0 bases and the J gene end by 7 bases; junction bases not matched to a gene: 6. Germline CDR1 and CDR2: MGHRA and YSYEKL. The CDR3 covers 15 residues. CDR3 DNA: TGCGCCAGCAGCCAAGAGGGGACAGGGTACTCTGGCTACACCTTC. This gives the protein CASSQEGTGYSGYTF.

This chain connects TRBV28 to TRBJ2-7; D not resolved. The CDR3 is 14 residues long. Trimming cost V 3 bases and J 11 bases, with 20 bases left between them. Germline V CDR1 and CDR2: MDHEN, SYDVKM. CDR3 bases: TGTGCCAGCAGTTTTTCCCTGGACCCTTCTCGGAAGTACTTC. Its translation: CASSFSLDPSRKYF.

The CDR3 nucleotides read TGTGCCAGCAGTCGTATCAGGTCTGGGGCCAACGTCCTGACTTTC. As protein: CASSRIRSGANVLTF. This chain joins TRBV27 and TRBJ2-6, with no clear D. V was cut by 5 bases and J by 1 base, with 9 bases left in between. The CDR3 contains 15 residues. The germline V gene has CDR1 MNHEY and CDR2 SMNVEV (reference sequence).

The genes are TRBV29-1 and TRBJ2-5; D is ambiguous. V lost 7 bases to trimming and J lost 7 bases, with 10 bases between them. Germline lookup yields CDR1 SQVTM and CDR2 ANQGSEA. The CDR3 length is 10 residues. CDR3 in DNA: TGCAGCGCTGTTATAGGGACCCAGTACTTC. This translates into CSAVIGTQYF.

The chain has TRBV5-1 and TRBJ1-4; TRBD1 matches at 7 bases. Trimming at V came to 5 bases and at J to 5 bases, leaving 12 bases not matched to a gene. The germline V gene encodes CDR1 SGHRS and CDR2 YFSETQ. This CDR3 is built from 16 residues. The CDR3: CASRGNPGQINEKLFF. Written as DNA, the CDR3 is TGCGCCAGCAGAGGCAACCCGGGACAGATAAATGAAAAACTGTTTTTT.

The rearrangement links TRBV7-6 to TRBJ1-5, with a weak D call TRBD1 (6 bases). Germline-derived CDR1 and CDR2 are SGHVS and FNYEAQ. The CDR3 consists of 16 residues. Deletions cut 4 bases from V and 7 bases from J, with 20 bases between. The CDR3, as DNA: TGTGCCAGCAGCTCTCAGGGACACCCCGAAGGGCAGCCCCAGCATTTT. This encodes CASSSQGHPEGQPQHF.

The chain is built from TRBV25-1 and TRBJ1-4; perhaps TRBD1 as D (5 bases). Between the trimmed V and J ends, which lost 4 bases and 0 bases, there was a span of 6 bases. Germline-derived CDR1 and CDR2 are MGHDK and SYGVNS. The CDR3 is made up of 14 amino acids. CDR3 DNA sequence: TGTGCCAGCAGTGGGGGGACAACTAATGAAAAACTGTTTTTT. Translation: CASSGGTTNEKLFF. The whole variable domain, remainder taken from reference TRBV25-1 and TRBJ1-4, is EADIYQTPRYLVIGTGKKITLECSQTMGHDKMYWYQQDPGMELHLIHYSYGVNSTEKGDLSSESTVSRIRTEHFPLTLESARPSHTSQYLCASSGGTTNEKLFFGSGTQLSVL.

A word on this clone: The same CDR3 is also encoded by other DNA sequences in this sample. The chain recombines TRBV14 with TRBJ2-7; D gene ambiguous. Trimming removed 0 bases at V and 5 bases at J, with 5 bases between. CDR1 and CDR2 from the germline V gene are SGHDN and FVKESK. This CDR3 region has 12 residues. The DNA for the CDR3 is TGTGCCAGCAGCCAAGATACCGACGAGCAGTACTTC. It specifies CASSQDTDEQYF.

This clone has more than one count but fewer than ten. This sequence joins TRBV30 and TRBJ1-1; D is ambiguous. V dropped 5 bases and J dropped 2 bases, with 12 bases sitting between them. The germline gives CDR1 GTSNPN, CDR2 SVGIG (reference sequence). The CDR3 consists of 13 residues. CDR3: CAWATSPNTEAFF. CDR3 nucleotide sequence: TGTGCCTGGGCGACAAGTCCCAACACTGAAGCTTTCTTT. Drawing the rest from reference TRBV30 and TRBJ1-1, the complete variable domain is SQTIHQWPATLVQPVGSPLSLECTVEGTSNPNLYWYRQAAGRGLQLLFYSVGIGQISSEVPQNLSASRPQDRQFILSSKKLLLSDSGFYLCAWATSPNTEAFFGQGTRLTVV.

CDR3 residues: CAWSVYREAFF. CDR3 DNA sequence: TGTGCCTGGAGTGTATATCGTGAAGCTTTCTTT. This chain joins TRBV30 and TRBJ1-1; D remains ambiguous. Trimming took 0 bases from V and 7 from J, leaving 6 bases between them. There are 11 residues in the CDR3. Germline CDR1 and CDR2: GTSNPN and SVGIG (reference sequence).

V gene TRBV7-9 combines with J gene TRBJ2-1; D is unclear. This CDR3 contains 14 residues. Trimming pared 5 bases from V and 4 bases from J, leaving 12 bases between. Germline CDR1 and CDR2: SEHNR and FQNEAQ (reference sequence). This CDR3 is CASSDRLGYNEQFF. The CDR3 nucleotides are TGTGCCAGCAGCGATAGGCTGGGTTACAATGAGCAGTTCTTC.

The V call is TRBV7-9, the J call TRBJ2-1; D remains unclear. V was shortened by 1 base and J by 4 bases, with 8 bases between the two germline ends. The germline CDR1 and CDR2 sequences are SEHNR and FQNEAQ (reference sequence). CDR3 length equals 14 residues. CDR3: CASSLVPVYNEQFF. CDR3 coding DNA: TGTGCCAGCAGCTTAGTACCAGTTTACAATGAGCAGTTCTTC. The full variable domain, with the rest looked up from reference TRBV7-9 and TRBJ2-1, is DTGVSQNPRHKITKRGQNVTFRCDPISEHNRLYWYRQTLGQGPEFLTYFQNEAQLEKSRLLSDRFSAERPKGSFSTLEIQRTEQGDSAMYLCASSLVPVYNEQFFGPGTRLTVL.

CDR3 region: CASSSGPSGRTYEQYF. The CDR3 nucleotides are TGTGCCAGCAGTTCGGGACCCAGCGGGAGGACCTACGAGCAGTACTTC. This chain joins TRBV27 and TRBJ2-7, with 9 bases matching TRBD2. The CDR3 totals 16 residues. Germline values: CDR1 MNHEY, CDR2 SMNVEV (reference sequence). With 4 bases clipped from V and 2 bases from J, the junction kept 9 bases outside the gene matches.

The V call is TRBV5-1, the J call TRBJ1-1; 9 bases are a match to TRBD1. V lost 5 bases, J lost 1 base, and 15 bases stayed unmatched. The CDR3 contains 18 residues. CDR1 and CDR2 from the germline V gene are SGHRS and YFSETQ. Here the CDR3 reads CASRQNWDRVGTNTEAFF. Written as DNA, the CDR3 is TGCGCCAGCAGACAAAATTGGGACAGGGTCGGGACGAACACTGAAGCTTTCTTT.

The V call is TRBV2, the J call TRBJ2-2; TRBD1 matches 8 bases. In germline, CDR1 is SNHLY, CDR2 FYNNEI. The ends lost 10 bases at V and 4 bases at J; junction bases unmatched: 8. This CDR3 is 14 amino acids long. CDR3 in amino acids: CAMKTGAPTGELFF. The CDR3 DNA is TGTGCCATGAAGACAGGGGCGCCCACCGGGGAGCTGTTTTTT. The full variable domain, rest sourced from reference TRBV2 and TRBJ2-2, is EPEVTQTPSHQVTQMGQEVILRCVPISNHLYFYWYRQILGQKVEFLVSFYNNEISEKSEIFDDQFSVERPDGSNFTLKIRSTKLEDSAMYFCAMKTGAPTGELFFGEGSRLTVL.